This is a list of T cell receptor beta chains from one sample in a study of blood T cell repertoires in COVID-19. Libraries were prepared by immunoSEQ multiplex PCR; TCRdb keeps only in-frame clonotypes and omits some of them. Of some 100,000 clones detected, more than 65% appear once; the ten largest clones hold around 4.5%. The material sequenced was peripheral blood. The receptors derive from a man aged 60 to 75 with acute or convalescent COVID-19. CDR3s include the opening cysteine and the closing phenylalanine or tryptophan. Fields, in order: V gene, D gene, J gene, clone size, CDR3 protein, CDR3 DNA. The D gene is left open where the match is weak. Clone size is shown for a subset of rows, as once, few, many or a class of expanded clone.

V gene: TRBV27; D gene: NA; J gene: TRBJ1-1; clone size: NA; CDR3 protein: CASSLDLGGRITEAFF; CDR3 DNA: TGTGCCAGCAGTTTAGATCTGGGGGGTCGGATCACTGAAGCTTTCTTT
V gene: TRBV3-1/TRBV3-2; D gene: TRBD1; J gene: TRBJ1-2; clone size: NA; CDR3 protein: CASSQPSGTGGATSSGYTF; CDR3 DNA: TGTGCCAGCAGCCAACCCTCGGGGACAGGGGGCGCGACATCCTCTGGCTACACCTTC
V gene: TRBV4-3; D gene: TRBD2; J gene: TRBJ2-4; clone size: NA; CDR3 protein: CASSQERNSGKYF; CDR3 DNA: TGCGCCAGCAGCCAAGAAAGGAATAGCGGGAAGTACTTC
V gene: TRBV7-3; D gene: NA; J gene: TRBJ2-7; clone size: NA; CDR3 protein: CASSPWDNYEQYF; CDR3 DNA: TGTGCCAGCAGCCCCTGGGACAACTACGAGCAGTACTTC
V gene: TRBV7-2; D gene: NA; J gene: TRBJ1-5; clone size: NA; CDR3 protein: CASSLAAAQPQHF; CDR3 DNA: TGTGCCAGCAGCTTAGCGGCGGCCCAGCCCCAGCATTTT
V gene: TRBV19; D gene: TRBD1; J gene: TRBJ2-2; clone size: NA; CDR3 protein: CASLRRDSEQFTGELFF; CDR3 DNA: TGTGCCAGTCTACGTAGGGACAGTGAGCAGTTTACCGGGGAGCTGTTTTTT
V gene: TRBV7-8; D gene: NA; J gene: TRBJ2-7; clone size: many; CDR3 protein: CASSLTWTPNYEQYF; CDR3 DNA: TGTGCCAGCAGCTTAACTTGGACTCCTAATTACGAGCAGTACTTC
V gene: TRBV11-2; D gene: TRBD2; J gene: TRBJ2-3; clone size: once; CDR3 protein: CASSVSGGAGDTQYF; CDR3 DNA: TGTGCCAGCAGCGTTAGCGGGGGGGCAGGAGATACGCAGTATTTT
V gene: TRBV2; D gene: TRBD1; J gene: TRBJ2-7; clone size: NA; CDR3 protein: CASSDLKGGDSYEQYF; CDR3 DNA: TGTGCCAGCAGTGATCTGAAAGGGGGCGATTCTTACGAGCAGTACTTC
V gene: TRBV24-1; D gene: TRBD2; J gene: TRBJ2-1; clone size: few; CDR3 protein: CATSDRTSGGNEQFF; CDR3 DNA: TGTGCCACCAGTGACCGGACTAGCGGGGGGAATGAGCAGTTCTTC
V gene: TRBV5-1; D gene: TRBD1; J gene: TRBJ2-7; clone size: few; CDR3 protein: CASSLTRGLEQYF; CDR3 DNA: TGCGCCAGCAGCTTGACTAGGGGGCTCGAGCAGTACTTC
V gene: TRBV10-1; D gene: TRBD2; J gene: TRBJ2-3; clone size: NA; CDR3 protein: CASSESYAGGSDTQYF; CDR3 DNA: TGCGCCAGCAGTGAGTCGTATGCGGGAGGGTCAGATACGCAGTATTTT
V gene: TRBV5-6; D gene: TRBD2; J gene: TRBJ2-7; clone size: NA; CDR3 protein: CASSLKIAGVAHYEQYF; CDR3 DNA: TGTGCCAGCAGCTTGAAGATAGCGGGAGTAGCCCACTACGAGCAGTACTTC
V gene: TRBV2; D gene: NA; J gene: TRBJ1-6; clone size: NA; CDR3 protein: CASSERGAYNSPLHF; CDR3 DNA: TGTGCCAGCAGTGAGCGGGGAGCCTATAATTCACCCCTCCACTTT
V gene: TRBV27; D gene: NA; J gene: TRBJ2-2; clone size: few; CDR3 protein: CASSMTSTGELFF; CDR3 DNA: TGTGCCAGCAGTATGACTAGCACCGGGGAGCTGTTTTTT
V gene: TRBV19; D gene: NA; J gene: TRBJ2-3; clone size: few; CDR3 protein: CASSIMIGDISTDTQYF; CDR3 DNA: TGTGCCAGTAGTATAATGATTGGGGACATAAGCACAGATACGCAGTATTTT
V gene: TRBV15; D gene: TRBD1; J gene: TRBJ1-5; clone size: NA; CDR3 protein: CATSRDPSTRGGDQPQHF; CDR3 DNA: TGTGCCACCAGCAGAGATCCCTCCACACGAGGGGGCGATCAGCCCCAGCATTTT
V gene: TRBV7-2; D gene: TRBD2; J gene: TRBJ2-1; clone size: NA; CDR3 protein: CASSLTSRASGNKQSGQFF; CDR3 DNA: TGTGCCAGCAGCCTAACCTCTCGGGCTAGCGGGAACAAACAATCGGGGCAGTTCTTC
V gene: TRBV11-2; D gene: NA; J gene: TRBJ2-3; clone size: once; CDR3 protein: CASSSFLASTDTQYF; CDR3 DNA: TGTGCCAGCAGCTCGTTTCTAGCGAGCACAGATACGCAGTATTTT
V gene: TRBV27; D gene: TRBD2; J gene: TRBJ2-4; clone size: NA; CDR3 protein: CASSGLAGGAKNIQYF; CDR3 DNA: TGTGCCAGCAGTGGACTAGCGGGGGGCGCGAAAAACATTCAGTACTTC
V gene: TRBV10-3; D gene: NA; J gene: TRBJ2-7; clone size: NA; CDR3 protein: CATQSGYEQYF; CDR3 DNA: TGTGCCACCCAAAGCGGGTACGAGCAGTACTTC
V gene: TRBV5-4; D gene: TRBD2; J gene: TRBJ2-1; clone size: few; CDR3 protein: CASSPGGGSSYNEQFF; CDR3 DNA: TGTGCCAGCAGTCCTGGCGGGGGGAGCTCCTACAATGAGCAGTTCTTC
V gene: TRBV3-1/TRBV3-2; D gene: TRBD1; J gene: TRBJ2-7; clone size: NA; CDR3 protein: CASSPQGQAHEQYF; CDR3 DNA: TGTGCCAGCAGCCCACAGGGGCAGGCCCACGAGCAGTACTTC
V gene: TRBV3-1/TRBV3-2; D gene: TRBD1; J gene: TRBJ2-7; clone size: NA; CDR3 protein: CASKPGQDTYEQYF; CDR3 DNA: TGTGCCAGCAAGCCGGGACAGGACACCTACGAGCAGTACTTC
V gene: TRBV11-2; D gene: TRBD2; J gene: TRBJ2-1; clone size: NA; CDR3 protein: CASSFSGPYNEQFF; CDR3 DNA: TGTGCCAGCAGCTTTAGCGGGCCCTACAATGAGCAGTTCTTC
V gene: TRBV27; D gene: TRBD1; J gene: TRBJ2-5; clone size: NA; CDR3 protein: CASSPTWAGGRETQYF; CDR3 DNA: TGTGCCAGCAGTCCCACCTGGGCAGGGGGCAGGGAGACCCAGTACTTC
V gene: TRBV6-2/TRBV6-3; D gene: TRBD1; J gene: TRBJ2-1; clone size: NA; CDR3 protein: CASSYSTGQGFDNEQFF; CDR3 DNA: TGTGCCAGCAGTTACTCGACCGGACAGGGGTTCGACAATGAGCAGTTCTTC
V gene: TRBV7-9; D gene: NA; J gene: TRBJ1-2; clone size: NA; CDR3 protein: CASSTSEEVGGYTF; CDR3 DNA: TGTGCCAGCAGCACATCCGAGGAGGTGGGTGGCTACACCTTC
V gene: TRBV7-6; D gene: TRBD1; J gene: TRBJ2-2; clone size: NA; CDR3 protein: CASSHRTGVNTGELFF; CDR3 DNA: TGTGCCAGCAGTCACCGGACAGGGGTGAACACCGGGGAGCTGTTTTTT
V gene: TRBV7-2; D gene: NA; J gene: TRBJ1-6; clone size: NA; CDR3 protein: CASSLNSPLHF; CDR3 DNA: TGTGCCAGCAGCCTTAATTCACCCCTCCACTTT
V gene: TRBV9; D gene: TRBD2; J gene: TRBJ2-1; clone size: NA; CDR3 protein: CASSVPGGEQFF; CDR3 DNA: TGTGCCAGCAGCGTTCCGGGAGGCGAGCAGTTCTTC
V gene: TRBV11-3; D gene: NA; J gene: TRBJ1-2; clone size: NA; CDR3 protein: CASSYTRANYGYTF; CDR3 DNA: TGTGCCAGCAGCTATACCAGAGCGAACTATGGCTACACCTTC
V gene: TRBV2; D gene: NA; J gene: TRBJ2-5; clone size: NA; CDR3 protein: CASSGGQHQETQYF; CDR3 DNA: TGTGCCAGCAGTGGAGGGCAGCACCAAGAGACCCAGTACTTC
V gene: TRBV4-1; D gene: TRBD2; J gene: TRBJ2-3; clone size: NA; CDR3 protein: CASSLLREGFTDTQYF; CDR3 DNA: TGCGCCAGCAGCCTCTTGCGGGAGGGCTTCACAGATACGCAGTATTTT
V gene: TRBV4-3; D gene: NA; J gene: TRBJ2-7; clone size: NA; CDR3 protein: CASSQEYHRLIFYEQYF; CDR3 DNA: TGCGCCAGCAGCCAAGAGTATCACAGGCTGATCTTCTACGAGCAGTACTTC
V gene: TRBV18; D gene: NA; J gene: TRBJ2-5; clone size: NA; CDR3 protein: CASSRTGSGGIRETQYF; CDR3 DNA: TGTGCCAGCTCACGAACGGGCTCCGGAGGGATCCGGGAGACCCAGTACTTC
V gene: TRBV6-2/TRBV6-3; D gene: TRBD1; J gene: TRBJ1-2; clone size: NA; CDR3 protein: CASSTALGQFYGYTF; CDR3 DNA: TGTGCCAGCAGTACCGCCTTGGGACAGTTCTATGGCTACACCTTC
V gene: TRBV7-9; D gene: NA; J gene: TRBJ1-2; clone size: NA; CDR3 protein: CASSPGQNPNYGYTF; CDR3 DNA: TGTGCCAGCAGCCCTGGACAGAATCCTAACTATGGCTACACCTTC
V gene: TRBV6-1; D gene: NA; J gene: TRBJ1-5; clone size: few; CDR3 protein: CASSEFRGDASNQPQHF; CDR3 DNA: TGTGCCAGCAGTGAATTCAGGGGCGATGCGAGCAATCAGCCCCAGCATTTT
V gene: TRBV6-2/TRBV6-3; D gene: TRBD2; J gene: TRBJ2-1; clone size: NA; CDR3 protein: CASSYSGGRAANEQFF; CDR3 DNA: TGTGCCAGCAGTTACTCCGGCGGGAGGGCCGCCAATGAGCAGTTCTTC
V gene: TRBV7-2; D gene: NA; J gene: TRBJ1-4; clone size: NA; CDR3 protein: CASSLSGHANEKLFF; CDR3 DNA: TGTGCCAGCAGCTTATCGGGACATGCTAATGAAAAACTGTTTTTT
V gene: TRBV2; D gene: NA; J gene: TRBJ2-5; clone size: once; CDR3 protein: CASNRDNQETQYF; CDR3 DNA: TGTGCCAGCAACCGGGATAACCAAGAGACCCAGTACTTC
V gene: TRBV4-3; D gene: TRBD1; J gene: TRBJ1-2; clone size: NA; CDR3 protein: CASSQDPSTGFFYGYTF; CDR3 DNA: TGCGCCAGCAGCCAAGATCCCTCGACAGGGTTTTTCTATGGCTACACCTTC
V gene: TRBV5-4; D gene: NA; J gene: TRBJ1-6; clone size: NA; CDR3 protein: CASSSDSTNSPLHF; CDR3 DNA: TGTGCCAGCAGCTCCGACAGTACTAATTCACCCCTCCACTTT
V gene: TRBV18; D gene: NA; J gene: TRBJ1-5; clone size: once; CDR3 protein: CASSQTGNNQPQHF; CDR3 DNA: TGTGCCAGCTCACAAACGGGAAACAATCAGCCCCAGCATTTT
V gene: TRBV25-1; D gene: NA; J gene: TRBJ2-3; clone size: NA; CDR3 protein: CASRDGFAGISTDTQYF; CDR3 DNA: TGTGCCAGCAGGGACGGTTTTGCGGGGATAAGCACAGATACGCAGTATTTT
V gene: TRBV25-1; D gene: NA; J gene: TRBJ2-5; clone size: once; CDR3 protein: CASSDIGYRAGVETQYF; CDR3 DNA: TGTGCCAGCAGTGACATAGGGTACAGGGCGGGTGTAGAGACCCAGTACTTC
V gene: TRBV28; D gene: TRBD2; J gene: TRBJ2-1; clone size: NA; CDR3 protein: CASSFINPLAGGSYNEQFF; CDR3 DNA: TGTGCCAGCAGTTTCATCAACCCACTAGCGGGAGGTTCCTACAATGAGCAGTTCTTC
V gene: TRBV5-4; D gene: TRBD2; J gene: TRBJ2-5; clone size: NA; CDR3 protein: CASSLGGLVGETQYF; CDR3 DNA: TGTGCCAGCAGCTTGGGGGGACTAGTGGGTGAGACCCAGTACTTC
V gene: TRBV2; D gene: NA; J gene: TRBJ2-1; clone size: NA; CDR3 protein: CASRATSGNNEQFF; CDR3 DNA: TGTGCCAGCAGAGCCACCTCGGGGAACAATGAGCAGTTCTTC
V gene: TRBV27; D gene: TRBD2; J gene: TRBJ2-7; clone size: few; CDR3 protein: CASSRWGGSSFYEQYF; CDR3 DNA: TGTGCCAGCAGCCGCTGGGGGGGAAGTTCCTTTTACGAGCAGTACTTC
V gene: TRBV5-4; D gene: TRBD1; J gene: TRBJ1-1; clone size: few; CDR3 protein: CASSLEGQGMNTEAFF; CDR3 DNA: TGTGCCAGCAGCTTGGAGGGACAGGGGATGAACACTGAAGCTTTCTTT
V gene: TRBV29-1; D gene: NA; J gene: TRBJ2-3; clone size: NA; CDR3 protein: CSVNRGTDTQYF; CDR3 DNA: TGCAGCGTTAACCGGGGCACAGATACGCAGTATTTT
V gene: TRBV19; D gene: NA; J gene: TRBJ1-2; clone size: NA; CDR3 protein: CASSWAEYGYTF; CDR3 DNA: TGTGCCAGTAGTTGGGCAGAGTATGGCTACACCTTC
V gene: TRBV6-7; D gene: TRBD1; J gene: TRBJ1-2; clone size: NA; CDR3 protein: CASSLCRGRVNYGYTF; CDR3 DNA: TGTGCCAGCAGTCTTTGCAGGGGGCGAGTGAACTATGGCTACACCTTC